These 7 T cell receptor beta chains originate from one sample sequenced in a study of blood T cells in healthy people across ages. Sample-barcoded 5' priming and a J-beta primer mix drove a second PCR of about 6 to 12 cycles. Each CDR3 protein gets one entry after TCRdb re-called the 5' RACE reads with MiXCR. The profile shows just over 1 million distinct CDR3 sequences, less than 50% of them singletons. The sample taken for sequencing was blood. The receptors come from a woman aged 60 to 75 in good health.

This clonotype was found a few times. This sequence joins TRBV10-3 and TRBJ2-7; the D gene is possibly TRBD1 (5 bases). Trimming pared 5 bases from V and 7 bases from J, leaving 9 bases between. CDR1 and CDR2 from the germline V gene are ENHRY and SYGVKD. The CDR3 totals 11 residues. The CDR3 coding sequence is TGTGCCATCAGTTCAGGGATTGAGCAGTACTTC. Residues: CAISSGIEQYF.

A remark on this clonotype: This could be a read error, since a much larger clone is one nucleotide away. The V and J genes are TRBV7-9 and TRBJ2-5; D might be TRBD1 or TRBD2, each matching 5 bases. V lost 6 bases, J lost 11 bases, and 19 bases lay in between. The CDR3 extends over 13 amino acids. CDR1 and CDR2 (germline): SEHNR, FQNEAQ (reference sequence). For the CDR3, the DNA is TGTGCCAGCAGGAACCAGGGAAGCGGTGAGCAGTACTTC. This encodes CASRNQGSGEQYF.

This clonotype occurred a few times. The V call is TRBV10-3, the J call TRBJ2-7; TRBD2 aligns across 9 bases. With 8 bases clipped from V and 2 bases from J, the junction kept 13 bases outside the gene matches. Germline values: CDR1 ENHRY, CDR2 SYGVKD. The CDR3 has 16 amino acids. CDR3 DNA sequence: TGTGCCATCCGGGGCTCTAGCGGGGTTACCGCCTACGAGCAGTACTTC. Translation: CAIRGSSGVTAYEQYF.

This clonotype was observed a single time. V and J are TRBV20-1 and TRBJ1-1, with D perhaps matching TRBD1 (6 bases). Germline V gives CDR1 DFQATT, CDR2 SNEGSKA (reference sequence). Trimming left V 3 bases short and J 1 base short, with 12 bases between. This CDR3 is built from 14 residues. The CDR3 DNA sequence: TGCAGTGCTAGGACTCTGGACAGGAACACTGAAGCTTTCTTT. Protein: CSARTLDRNTEAFF.

V gene TRBV3-1 combines with J gene TRBJ2-7, with 8 nucleotides matching TRBD2. Near its end, the DNA agrees better with TRBJ2-4, so the J call may be wrong. Germline assignment: CDR1 LGHDT and CDR2 YNNKEL (reference sequence). The length of the CDR3 is 14 residues. CDR3 nucleotides: TGTGCCAGCAGCCACTATAGCGGGAAGAACATTCAGTACTTC. Protein sequence: CASSHYSGKNIQYF.

CDR3 coding DNA: TGTGCCAGCGCGGAGTTAGCTAGCACAGATACGCAGTATTTT. Amino acids: CASAELASTDTQYF. The V call is TRBV19, the J call TRBJ2-3; no firm D call. The germline V gene has CDR1 LNHDA and CDR2 SQIVND (reference sequence). V gave up 9 bases and J gave up 0 bases, with 13 bases separating them. The CDR3 loop spans 14 amino acids.

This clonotype occurred a few times. This chain joins TRBV7-2 and TRBJ1-1; the D gene is possibly TRBD1 (5 bases). The germline gives CDR1 SGHTA, CDR2 FQGNSA. Trimming stripped 7 bases from V and 1 base from J, with 13 bases between. This CDR3 has 14 amino acids. This CDR3 reads CASTPGAANTEAFF. The DNA of the CDR3 is TGTGCCAGCACCCCCGGGGCAGCGAACACTGAAGCTTTCTTT. Drawing the rest from reference TRBV7-2 and TRBJ1-1, the complete variable domain is GAGVSQSPSNKVTEKGKDVELRCDPISGHTALYWYRQSLGQGLEFLIYFQGNSAPDKSGLPSDRFSAERTGGSVSTLTIQRTQQEDSAVYLCASTPGAANTEAFFGQGTRLTVV.